The present entry profiles one T cell receptor beta chain with its context. Its target is unknown. Only in-frame clones appear in the TCRdb table, and some are missing; sequencing was by immunoSEQ multiplex PCR. Here the sample spans more than 550,000 clones, around 90% being singletons. This sample was taken from a study of shared clonotypes between healthy human individuals. General observations from the study: Larger estimated richness was generally recorded for naive subsets relative to memory subsets.

Trimming took 0 bases from V and 0 from J, leaving 12 bases between them. The CDR3 is 18 residues long. The germline gives CDR1 SGHVS, CDR2 FQNEAQ. Naive CD8 cells comprised CD45RO-negative, CCR7-positively selected cells, excluding terminally differentiated effector memory CD45RA+ cells. None of the donors, who were healthy HIV-negative adults, had recently had acute infections or vaccinations. This receptor was obtained from a man in his thirties or forties in good health. The sequenced material came from naive CD8+ T cells sorted from blood. This rearrangement joins TRBV7-8 to TRBJ2-6, with D perhaps matching TRBD2 (5 bases). The CDR3 is CASSLAGSEGSGANVLTF. The CDR3 DNA reads as TGTGCCAGCAGCTTAGCGGGCAGTGAGGGCTCTGGGGCCAACGTCCTGACTTTC.